This record covers a single T cell receptor beta chain. Antigen specificity is unknown. With random hexamers, 0.5 to 1 ug RNA was reverse transcribed. Each CDR3 protein is one row after TCRdb ran MiXCR on the immunoSEQ multiplex PCR reads. The table has 400,000 to 550,000 distinct CDR3 sequences, approximately 85% seen once. Germline assignment: CDR1 DFQATT and CDR2 SNEGSKA (reference sequence). V lost 5 bases to trimming and J lost 4 bases; unmatched junction nucleotides: 7. The CDR3 length is 15 residues. The data derive from a study of CD8 T cells in Susac syndrome. Broader study findings: The study acknowledged a relatively small number of individuals in its TCR sequencing and HLA analysis.

This TCR was sampled from a human donor with multiple sclerosis. The chain combines TRBV20-1 with TRBJ2-1; 11 bases map to TRBD2. Sequenced: CD8+ T cells from PBMCs. CDR3 region: CSAYPGTSGYNEQFF. CDR3 nucleotides: TGCAGTGCTTACCCCGGGACTAGCGGTTACAATGAGCAGTTCTTC.